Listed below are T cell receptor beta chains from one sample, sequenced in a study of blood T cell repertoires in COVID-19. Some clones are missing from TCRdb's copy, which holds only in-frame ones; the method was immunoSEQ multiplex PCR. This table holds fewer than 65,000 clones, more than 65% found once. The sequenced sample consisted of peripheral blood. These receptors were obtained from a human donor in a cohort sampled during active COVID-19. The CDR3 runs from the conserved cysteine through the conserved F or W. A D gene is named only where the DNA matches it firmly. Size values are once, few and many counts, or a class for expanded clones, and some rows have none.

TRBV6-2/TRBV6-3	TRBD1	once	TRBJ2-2	TGTGCCAGCAGCAGACCGGGACAGTTCAACACCGGGGAGCTGTTTTTT	CASSRPGQFNTGELFF
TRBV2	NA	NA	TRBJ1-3	TGTGCCAGCAGTGAATTGAGCGTCCGCTCTGGAAACACCATATATTTT	CASSELSVRSGNTIYF
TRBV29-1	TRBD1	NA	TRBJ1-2	TGCAGCGTCCAGGGACAGGTCAACTATGGCTACACCTTC	CSVQGQVNYGYTF
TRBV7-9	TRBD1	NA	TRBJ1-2	TGTGCCAGCGATATCGGTGACAGGGGGCTTGGTGGCTACACCTTC	CASDIGDRGLGGYTF
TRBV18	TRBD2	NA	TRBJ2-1	TGTGCCAGCTCCCCTAGACTAGCGGAGCAGTTCTTC	CASSPRLAEQFF
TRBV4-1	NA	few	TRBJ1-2	TGCGCCAGCAGCCAATACTACGGGAACCTATATGGCTACACCTTC	CASSQYYGNLYGYTF
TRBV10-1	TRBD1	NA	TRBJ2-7	TGCGCCAGCAGTGAACAAAGGGGGCAAGGGCAGTACTTC	CASSEQRGQGQYF
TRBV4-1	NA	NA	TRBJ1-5	TGCGCCAGCAGCCAAGATCAGGGCACAAATCAGCCCCAGCATTTT	CASSQDQGTNQPQHF
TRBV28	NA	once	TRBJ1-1	TGTGCCAGCAGCCCTCGATCGGGGGGCCTGAACACTGAAGCTTTCTTT	CASSPRSGGLNTEAFF
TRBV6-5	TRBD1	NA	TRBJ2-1	TGTGCCAGCAGTCCCGGACAGGGCTCCTACAATGAGCAGTTCTTC	CASSPGQGSYNEQFF
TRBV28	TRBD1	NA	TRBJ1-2	TGTGCCAGCAGGAGCGGACAGGGGGCCCGCTATGGCTACACCTTC	CASRSGQGARYGYTF
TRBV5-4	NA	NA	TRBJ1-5	TGTGCCAGCAGCCCCGGGCCAGGGGTTGACCAGCCCCAGCATTTT	CASSPGPGVDQPQHF
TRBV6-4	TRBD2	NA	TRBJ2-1	TGTGCCAGCAGTCGGACTAGCGGTTACAATGAGCAGTTCTTC	CASSRTSGYNEQFF
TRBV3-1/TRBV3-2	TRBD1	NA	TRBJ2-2	TGTGCCAGCAGCCCCAGGCGCGGGACAGGGAGCACCGGGGAGCTGTTTTTT	CASSPRRGTGSTGELFF
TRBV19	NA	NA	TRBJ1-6	TGTGCCAGTAGCACAGGGACGGATAATTCACCCCTCCACTTT	CASSTGTDNSPLHF
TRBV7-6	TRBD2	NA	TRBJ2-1	TGTGCCAGCAGCTTAGCGGAACTAGCGGGTTCCAATGAGCAGTTCTTC	CASSLAELAGSNEQFF